These 32 T cell receptor beta chains came from one sample sequenced in a study of T cells in Graves' hyperthyroidism and ophthalmopathy. Amplified TCR beta CDR3 regions derived from RNA transcripts. In the first-round RT-PCR of the TCR CDR3, the HTBI primer set was used. TCRdb reprocessed the multiplex PCR reads with MiXCR, giving one entry per CDR3 protein. The repertoire holds a few hundred thousand distinct CDR3 sequences, with about 14% as singletons. The sample consisted of blood. The receptors here all came from a woman aged 25 to 39 with Graves' ophthalmopathy.

This clonotype occurred many times. The chain couples TRBV6-1 to TRBJ2-5; D may be TRBD1 (6 bases). This CDR3 has 18 residues. Germline V gene data show CDR1 as MNHNS and CDR2 as SASEGT. V was shortened by 5 bases and J by 2 bases, with 24 bases between the two germline ends. The CDR3 loop is CASSLHGASGTLQETQYF. In nucleotides, the CDR3 is TGTGCCAGCAGTCTCCACGGAGCTTCGGGGACACTACAAGAGACCCAGTACTTC.

This clonotype occurred many times. The V gene is TRBV20-1, the J gene TRBJ1-5; TRBD1 matches at 8 bases. Per the germline V gene, CDR1 is DFQATT and CDR2 is SNEGSKA (reference sequence). This CDR3 is 14 amino acids long. J gave up 0 bases and V 6 bases, and 4 bases lay outside the gene matches. CDR3 sequence (DNA): TGCAGTGCCCCCGACAGGGGTAGCAATCAGCCCCAGCATTTT. Translating gives CSAPDRGSNQPQHF.

This clonotype was counted ten times or more. The DNA of the CDR3 is TGTGCCACCAGACAAGGGACAGGGCTATACGAGCAGTACTTC. Its protein is CATRQGTGLYEQYF. This rearrangement joins TRBV15 to TRBJ2-7; 9 nucleotides line up with TRBD1. V was pared by 6 bases and J by 4 bases, with 7 bases of the junction left unmatched. CDR1 and CDR2 from the germline V gene are LNHNV and YYDKDF (reference sequence). The length of the CDR3 is 14 residues.

This clonotype was seen ten or more times. The J gene is TRBJ2-5, the V gene TRBV6-5, with a weak D call TRBD2 (6 bases). The CDR3 extends over 17 amino acids. Trimming pared 2 bases from V and 5 bases from J, leaving 21 bases between. The germline gives CDR1 MNHEY, CDR2 SVGAGI. CDR3 sequence: CASSYGAGPGISETQYF. CDR3 nucleotide sequence: TGTGCCAGCAGTTACGGGGCGGGACCGGGGATTTCCGAGACCCAGTACTTC.

The table lists this clonotype with many counts. The chain carries TRBV9 and TRBJ2-5; D is tentatively TRBD1 or TRBD2 (5 bases each). V was cut by 0 bases and J by 1 base, with 16 bases left in between. The CDR3 spans 17 residues. Germline CDR1 reads SGDLS; CDR2 reads YYNGEE. CDR3 residues: CASSVDPQGGSQETQYF. In nucleotides, the CDR3 is TGTGCCAGCAGCGTAGACCCGCAGGGTGGGAGCCAAGAGACCCAGTACTTC. Full variable domain (outside the CDR3, taken from reference TRBV9 and TRBJ2-5): DSGVTQTPKHLITATGQRVTLRCSPRSGDLSVYWYQQSLDQGLQFLIQYYNGEERAKGNILERFSAQQFPDLHSELNLSSLELGDSALYFCASSVDPQGGSQETQYFGPGTRLLVL.

This clonotype was seen many times. One end of the junction varies from germline; a read error may be responsible. The V call is TRBV12-3 or TRBV12-4, the J call TRBJ2-3; D remains unclear. The CDR3 sequence is 14 residues long. The CDR3 region has the DNA TGTGCCACCAGTTTGGTCTCGAGCACAGATACGCAGTATTTT. As protein: CATSLVSSTDTQYF.

This clonotype was recorded many times. The chain is built from TRBV7-9 and TRBJ2-5; D not certain. CDR3 length equals 14 residues. Trimming left V 4 bases short and J 3 bases short, with 12 bases between. The germline V gene encodes CDR1 SEHNR and CDR2 FQNEAQ (reference sequence). The CDR3 coding sequence is TGTGCCAGCAGCTCGATTCGAGGTGAAGAGACCCAGTACTTC. Translated: CASSSIRGEETQYF.

This clonotype was counted at least ten times. J is TRBJ1-6 and V is TRBV3-1; maybe TRBD1 (5 bases). Germline assignment: CDR1 LGHDT and CDR2 YNNKEL (reference sequence). The length of the CDR3 is 15 residues. V was shortened by 3 bases and J by 9 bases, with 15 bases between the two germline ends. The CDR3 DNA sequence: TGTGCCAGCAGCCAGGGCCTCAAGCAGGGTTCACCCCTCCACTTT. This sequence encodes CASSQGLKQGSPLHF.

In this sample, this clonotype turned up many times. J is TRBJ1-1 and V is TRBV7-2; D not resolved. This CDR3 has 13 amino acids. Looked up from germline, CDR1 is SGHTA and CDR2 is FQGNSA. V was trimmed by 5 bases and J by 3 bases, leaving 10 bases between them. CDR3 loop: CASSQEVDTEAFF. CDR3 sequence (DNA): TGTGCCAGCAGCCAGGAAGTTGACACTGAAGCTTTCTTT. Drawing the rest from reference TRBV7-2 and TRBJ1-1, the complete variable domain is GAGVSQSPSNKVTEKGKDVELRCDPISGHTALYWYRQSLGQGLEFLIYFQGNSAPDKSGLPSDRFSAERTGGSVSTLTIQRTQQEDSAVYLCASSQEVDTEAFFGQGTRLTVV.

This clonotype has at least ten counts. Written as DNA, the CDR3 is TGCAGTGCTAGATTTCCACCCCTCCACTTT. Translation: CSARFPPLHF. This chain connects TRBV20-1 to TRBJ1-6; no reliable D call. The V end was cut by 2 bases, the J end by 11 bases, with 4 bases between. Germline lookup yields CDR1 DFQATT and CDR2 SNEGSKA (reference sequence). This CDR3 comprises 10 residues.

The CDR3 spells CASSYGQLEQFF. Here the CDR3 DNA reads TGTGCCAGCAGTTACGGACAGCTTGAGCAGTTCTTC. The chain employs TRBV6-6 and TRBJ2-1, with a possible D match to TRBD1 (6 bases). Trimming removed 2 bases at V and 9 bases at J, with 8 bases between. This CDR3 spans 12 amino acids. CDR1 is MNHNY and CDR2 is SVGAGI in the germline V gene (reference sequence).

This clonotype showed up just a few times. The chain carries TRBV19 and TRBJ1-1; D gene unclear. Trimming cost V 2 bases and J 7 bases, with 8 bases left between them. Germline V gene sequence: CDR1 LNHDA, CDR2 SQIVND (reference sequence). This CDR3 is built from 12 residues. CDR3 sequence (DNA): TGTGCCAGTAGTATATCGGGATTTGAAGCTTTCTTT. It translates to CASSISGFEAFF.

This clonotype was seen only a few times. V and J are TRBV10-3 and TRBJ2-7, with 9 bases fitting TRBD1. Germline loops: CDR1 ENHRY, CDR2 SYGVKD. V lost 3 bases and J lost 2; bases outside the gene matches: 8. CDR3 length: 16 residues. CDR3 amino acids: CAISDPRQGGTYEQYF. In DNA form, the CDR3 reads TGTGCCATCAGTGACCCTAGACAGGGGGGGACCTACGAGCAGTACTTC.

At least ten counts were recorded for this clonotype. The chain recombines TRBV5-1 with TRBJ1-2, with D hard to call. Between the trimmed V and J ends, which lost 4 bases and 5 bases, there was a span of 18 bases. CDR1 and CDR2 from the germline V gene are SGHRS and YFSETQ. The CDR3 is 15 residues long. The DNA of the CDR3 is TGCGCCAGCAGCATTTCGGTGAGCATCCAGTATGGCTACACCTTC. Its translation: CASSISVSIQYGYTF. The complete variable domain, with remaining parts taken from reference TRBV5-1 and TRBJ1-2, reads KAGVTQTPRYLIKTRGQQVTLSCSPISGHRSVSWYQQTPGQGLQFLFEYFSETQRNKGNFPGRFSGRQFSNSRSEMNVSTLELGDSALYLCASSISVSIQYGYTFGSGTRLTVV.

The table lists this clonotype with many counts. V is TRBV9 and J is TRBJ1-1; possible D gene TRBD1, 5 bases. Germline assignment: CDR1 SGDLS and CDR2 YYNGEE. V was pared by 1 base and J by 1 base, with 8 bases between. The CDR3 runs to 14 residues. DNA of the CDR3: TGTGCCAGCAGCGTATTGACAGAGAACACTGAAGCTTTCTTT. Its protein product is CASSVLTENTEAFF.

This clonotype has a count of ten or more. This chain joins TRBV5-1 and TRBJ1-1, with D hard to call. Germline CDR1 SGHRS, CDR2 YFSETQ. The CDR3 totals 15 residues. V shed 0 bases and J shed 0 bases, with 9 bases lying between them. The CDR3 nucleotides are TGCGCCAGCAGCTTGGCCCTGGGCATGAACACTGAAGCTTTCTTT. This translates into CASSLALGMNTEAFF.

The chain recombines TRBV5-1 with TRBJ2-2; TRBD1 matches at 8 bases. Germline-derived CDR1 and CDR2 are SGHRS and YFSETQ. This CDR3 is built from 15 residues. The junction had 2 bases not matched to a gene; V was cut back by 0 bases and J by 4 bases. The CDR3 DNA sequence: TGCGCCAGCAGCTTGGGAACAGGGGGCACCGGGGAGCTGTTTTTT. This codes for CASSLGTGGTGELFF.

On this clonotype: This clone may be a read error of a much larger clone one base away. The J gene is TRBJ2-1, the V gene TRBV12-5; 7 bases fit TRBD1. Per the germline V gene, CDR1 is LGHNT and CDR2 is FRNRAP. This CDR3 comprises 12 residues. The CDR3 DNA is TGTGCTGGTGGTCTTGACAGGGTTGAGCAGTTCTTC. This gives the protein CAGGLDRVEQFF. Full variable domain (rest looked up from reference TRBV12-5 and TRBJ2-1): DARVTQTPRHKVTEMGQEVTMRCQPILGHNTVFWYRQTMMQGLELLAYFRNRAPLDDSGMPKDRFSAEMPDATLATLKIQPSEPRDSAVYFCAGGLDRVEQFFGPGTRLTVL.

This clonotype was seen repeatedly, ten times or more. This rearrangement joins TRBV11-2 to TRBJ2-3; 11 positions match TRBD2. V trimming: 4 bases; J trimming: 0 bases; junction bases outside the gene matches: 21. The CDR3 is 22 residues long. Germline loops: CDR1 SGHAT, CDR2 FQNNGV. In nucleotides, the CDR3 is TGTGCCAGCAGCTCATCCCCCCTGGCTAGCGGGGGGCTACAATTTAGCACAGATACGCAGTATTTT. It specifies CASSSSPLASGGLQFSTDTQYF.

This clonotype has at least ten counts. The chain recombines TRBV27 with TRBJ2-3, with D possibly matching TRBD2 (6 bases). The germline V and J ends were trimmed by 4 bases and 1 base, with 9 bases remaining between them. CDR1 MNHEY and CDR2 SMNVEV come from the germline V gene (reference sequence). The CDR3 runs to 14 residues. The CDR3 region has the DNA TGTGCCAGCAGTTCGGGGGAGGGCACAGATACGCAGTATTTT. This translates into CASSSGEGTDTQYF.

In this sample, this clonotype turned up many times. This chain links TRBV11-3 with TRBJ2-3; D is perhaps TRBD1 (7 bases). Germline V gene sequence: CDR1 SGHNT, CDR2 YENEEA. This CDR3 region has 18 residues. The ends were cut back, 5 bases at V and 1 base at J, with 22 bases in the middle. The CDR3 DNA sequence: TGTGCCAGCAGCCACTCCCCCCCAGGGGGGAGTGGCACAGATACGCAGTATTTT. It translates to CASSHSPPGGSGTDTQYF. Based on the CDR3 plus reference TRBV11-3 and TRBJ2-3, the full variable domain is EAGVVQSPRYKIIEKKQPVAFWCNPISGHNTLYWYLQNLGQGPELLIRYENEEAVDDSQLPKDRFSAERLKGVDSTLKIQPAELGDSAVYLCASSHSPPGGSGTDTQYFGPGTRLTVL.

Points on this clonotype: Its ends do not fully match the called genes, so a read error is possible. The rearrangement joins TRBV27 to TRBJ2-3, with D perhaps TRBD1 (6 bases). The CDR3 has 14 residues. The V gene's germline CDR1 is MNHEY and CDR2 SMNVEV (reference sequence). DNA of the CDR3: TGTGCCAGCAGTATATCAGGGGTGCCAGATACGCAGTATTTT. This codes for CASSISGVPDTQYF.

This clonotype was observed a few times. The V and J genes are TRBV4-2 and TRBJ2-3; 7 nucleotides match TRBD2. The V and J ends lost 0 bases and 5 bases, in that order; junction bases with no gene match: 8. The CDR3 extends over 16 amino acids. Germline CDR1 is LGHNA and CDR2 is YNFKEQ. The CDR3 bases are TGTGCCAGCAGCCAAGATTTAGCGGGCCCGGAAGATACGCAGTATTTT. It specifies CASSQDLAGPEDTQYF.

The chain is built from TRBV2 and TRBJ1-2; 9 bases map to TRBD1. V dropped 7 bases and J dropped 5; count of bases not matched to a gene: 8. The CDR3 is made up of 14 amino acids. Germline CDR1 SNHLY, CDR2 FYNNEI. The CDR3 sequence is CASIGDRDLYGYTF. For the CDR3, the DNA is TGTGCCAGCATAGGGGACAGGGATCTGTATGGCTACACCTTC.

At least ten counts were recorded for this clonotype. The chain carries TRBV11-2 and TRBJ2-7; no reliable D call. The germline CDR1 and CDR2 sequences are SGHAT and FQNNGV. The CDR3 length is 15 residues. Trimming cost V 3 bases and J 3 bases, with 15 bases left between them. This CDR3 is CASSFAQNRYYEQYF. The CDR3 nucleotides read TGTGCCAGCAGCTTTGCGCAGAACAGATACTACGAGCAGTACTTC.

This clonotype was seen at least ten times. The V call is TRBV28, the J call TRBJ2-1, with TRBD1 matching 7 bases. The germline V gene has CDR1 MDHEN and CDR2 SYDVKM. The CDR3 consists of 15 residues. J gave up 7 bases and V 8 bases, and 14 bases lay outside the gene matches. CDR3 coding DNA: TGTGCCAGCGGAACCCCGGGACAGTTGGGAAATGAGCAGTTCTTC. Protein: CASGTPGQLGNEQFF.

This clonotype was seen many times. This chain joins TRBV11-2 and TRBJ2-3; no clear D gene. CDR3 length: 14 residues. The germline V and J ends were trimmed by 3 bases and 1 base, with 8 bases remaining between them. The V gene's germline CDR1 is SGHAT and CDR2 FQNNGV. The CDR3 protein is CASSFLSGTDTQYF. The CDR3 nucleotides read TGTGCCAGCAGCTTTTTGAGTGGCACAGATACGCAGTATTTT. The full variable domain, with the rest looked up from reference TRBV11-2 and TRBJ2-3, is EAGVAQSPRYKIIEKRQSVAFWCNPISGHATLYWYQQILGQGPKLLIQFQNNGVVDDSQLPKDRFSAERLKGVDSTLKIQPAKLEDSAVYLCASSFLSGTDTQYFGPGTRLTVL.

Many counts were recorded for this clonotype. The rearrangement joins TRBV3-1 to TRBJ2-1, with 7 bases fitting TRBD1. From germline, CDR1 is LGHDT and CDR2 YNNKEL (reference sequence). The CDR3 has 13 residues. The J segment lost 7 bases and the V segment lost 4 bases, leaving 4 bases of the junction unmatched. The CDR3 here is CASSPIQGNEQFF. CDR3 coding DNA: TGTGCCAGCAGCCCAATACAGGGGAATGAGCAGTTCTTC.

This clonotype was seen many times. This chain uses TRBV9 with TRBJ2-1; D gene uncertain. Per the germline V gene, CDR1 is SGDLS and CDR2 is YYNGEE. V was shortened by 0 bases and J by 7 bases, with 8 bases between the two germline ends. This CDR3 contains 13 residues. The CDR3 reads CASSVATVNEQFF. Here the CDR3 DNA reads TGTGCCAGCAGCGTAGCTACTGTAAATGAGCAGTTCTTC.

In its sample, this clonotype was seen many times. The rearrangement uses TRBV5-1 and TRBJ2-7; the match to TRBD2 covers 9 bases. Germline loops: CDR1 SGHRS, CDR2 YFSETQ. The CDR3 is 16 residues long. V trimming: 3 bases; J trimming: 3 bases; junction bases outside the gene matches: 10. The CDR3 sequence: CASSSSRGSGGYEQYF. The DNA of the CDR3 is TGCGCCAGCAGCTCCTCAAGGGGTAGCGGGGGCTACGAGCAGTACTTC. The variable domain in full, with the rest retrieved from reference TRBV5-1 and TRBJ2-7, is KAGVTQTPRYLIKTRGQQVTLSCSPISGHRSVSWYQQTPGQGLQFLFEYFSETQRNKGNFPGRFSGRQFSNSRSEMNVSTLELGDSALYLCASSSSRGSGGYEQYFGPGTRLTVT.

Ten or more counts support this clonotype. The chain employs TRBV20-1 and TRBJ1-2; D unresolved. Germline CDR1 and CDR2: DFQATT and SNEGSKA (reference sequence). This CDR3 is 17 amino acids long. Trimming took 1 base from V and 3 from J, leaving 21 bases between them. The chain's CDR3 is CSARVPPGGVWDYGYTF. Written as DNA, the CDR3 is TGCAGTGCTAGAGTTCCACCGGGCGGGGTGTGGGACTATGGCTACACCTTC.

The chain has TRBV27 and TRBJ2-7; possibly TRBD2 for D (6 bases). The CDR3 totals 15 residues. Germline CDR1 reads MNHEY; CDR2 reads SMNVEV (reference sequence). Trimming shortened V by 5 bases and J by 3 bases, and 17 bases separated the two germline ends. The CDR3 DNA reads TGTGCCAGCAGTCTACCCGCGGGACGGAACTACGAGCAGTACTTC. The encoded protein is CASSLPAGRNYEQYF.